A selection of T cell receptor beta chains follows, all from one sample in a study of regulatory T cells in long-lasting Graves disease. TCRdb reprocessed the multiplex PCR reads with MiXCR, giving one entry per CDR3 protein. The sample has over 450,000 distinct CDR3 sequences, roughly 21% seen once. This specimen consisted of peripheral blood mononuclear cells (PBMCs), obtained when the disease was refractory, from a patient treated with antithyroid drugs. These TCRs come from a female donor with Graves disease. CDR3s include the opening cysteine and the closing phenylalanine or tryptophan. A D gene is named only where the DNA matches it firmly. Clone size is shown for a subset of rows, as once, few, many or a class of expanded clone.

V gene,D gene,clone size,J gene,CDR3 protein,CDR3 DNA
TRBV28,-,many,TRBJ2-7,CATLGGLEQYF,TGTGCCACCCTTGGAGGCCTCGAGCAGTACTTC
TRBV20-1,-,few,TRBJ2-7,CSGEGEASYEQYF,TGCAGTGGGGAGGGGGAGGCTTCCTACGAGCAGTACTTC
TRBV5-1,-,-,TRBJ2-5,CASTIRGQMQETQYF,TGCGCCAGCACCATCCGCGGACAGATGCAAGAGACCCAGTACTTC
TRBV28,-,many,TRBJ2-7,CASRGEGEGTYEQYF,TGTGCCAGCAGGGGAGAGGGGGAGGGGACCTACGAGCAGTACTTC
TRBV4-1,-,few,TRBJ2-7,CASSQDTSGRSYEQYF,TGCGCCAGCAGCCAAGATACCAGCGGGCGATCCTACGAGCAGTACTTC
TRBV19,TRBD2,-,TRBJ2-2,CASSINLRGGWLAGDGNTGELFF,TGTGCCAGTAGTATAAACCTACGGGGCGGATGGCTAGCGGGGGACGGGAACACCGGGGAGCTGTTTTTT
TRBV6-9,-,many,TRBJ1-1,CASSYSNRGETEAFF,TGTGCCAGCAGTTACTCGAATCGAGGGGAAACTGAAGCTTTCTTT
TRBV3-1,-,-,TRBJ1-1,CASSQAGTYEAFF,TGTGCCAGCAGCCAGGCCGGGACCTACGAAGCTTTCTTT
TRBV6-1,-,many,TRBJ2-4,CASSAPGDNIQYF,TGTGCCAGCAGTGCCCCGGGGGATAACATTCAGTACTTC
TRBV19,TRBD1,many,TRBJ1-2,CASSRPRTGISYGYTF,TGTGCCAGTAGTCGGCCAAGGACAGGGATAAGCTATGGCTACACCTTC
TRBV28,-,many,TRBJ1-1,CASSLRTQDTEAFF,TGTGCCAGCAGTTTAAGGACACAGGACACTGAAGCTTTCTTT
TRBV5-1,-,-,TRBJ2-2,CASSQNPVVTGELFF,TGCGCCAGCAGCCAGAATCCGGTGGTCACCGGGGAGCTGTTTTTT
TRBV28,-,many,TRBJ1-1,CASTGTEAFF,TGTGCCAGCACGGGCACTGAAGCTTTCTTT
TRBV7-2,-,-,TRBJ1-1,CASSFRTANTEAFF,TGTGCCAGCAGCTTTCGAACAGCGAACACTGAAGCTTTCTTT
TRBV20-1,-,many,TRBJ2-5,CSGGEVQETQYF,TGCAGTGGTGGGGAGGTGCAAGAGACCCAGTACTTC
TRBV28,-,many,TRBJ2-5,CASSRQIQETQYF,TGTGCCAGCAGTCGGCAGATACAAGAGACCCAGTACTTC
TRBV7-9,-,-,TRBJ2-7,CASSLDGSREQYF,TGTGCCAGCAGCTTAGATGGGAGTCGAGAGCAGTACTTC
TRBV19,-,-,TRBJ2-6,CASNSVSGANVLTF,TGTGCCAGCAATTCAGTCTCTGGGGCCAACGTCCTGACTTTC
TRBV27,-,-,TRBJ2-7,CATRGTPSPYEQYF,TGTGCCACCCGGGGGACGCCTAGCCCCTATGAGCAGTACTTC
TRBV28,TRBD2,many,TRBJ2-7,CASSLGTSGRYSYEQYF,TGTGCCAGCAGCCTAGGGACTAGCGGGCGTTATTCCTACGAGCAGTACTTC
TRBV7-2,-,-,TRBJ1-1,CASSLVPVMNTEAFF,TGTGCCAGCAGCTTAGTCCCCGTAATGAACACTGAAGCTTTCTTT
TRBV7-8,-,many,TRBJ1-2,CASRPSGYYGYTF,TGTGCCAGCCGTCCGTCTGGTTATTATGGCTACACCTTC
TRBV6-5,TRBD2,few,TRBJ2-5,CASSYGGGTSIETQYF,TGTGCCAGCAGTTACGGAGGGGGGACTAGCATCGAGACCCAGTACTTC
TRBV25-1,-,-,TRBJ2-7,CASSHTGVTYEQYF,TGTGCCAGCAGTCATACTGGAGTTACCTACGAGCAGTACTTC
TRBV28,-,many,TRBJ1-1,CASSDLGSTEAFF,TGTGCCAGCAGTGACCTCGGGAGTACTGAAGCTTTCTTT
TRBV7-9,TRBD2,-,TRBJ2-7,CASSLLAESSYEQYF,TGTGCCAGCAGCTTACTAGCGGAAAGCTCCTACGAGCAGTACTTC
TRBV7-9,-,many,TRBJ1-4,CASSLVAAEKLFF,TGTGCCAGCAGCTTAGTGGCAGCTGAAAAACTGTTTTTT
TRBV27,-,-,TRBJ2-5,CASRISGQLQETQYF,TGTGCCAGCAGAATTTCGGGGCAGCTCCAAGAGACCCAGTACTTC
TRBV12-3/TRBV12-4,-,many,TRBJ1-1,CASSLVMRGPAEAFF,TGTGCCAGCAGTTTAGTTATGAGGGGTCCGGCTGAAGCTTTCTTT
TRBV24-1,-,few,TRBJ1-1,CATSVTGQAEAFF,TGTGCCACCAGTGTCACGGGGCAGGCTGAAGCTTTCTTT
TRBV7-6,-,once,TRBJ1-4,CASSQGVLGEKLFF,TGTGCCAGCAGCCAGGGTGTGCTTGGGGAAAAACTGTTTTTT
TRBV29-1,TRBD1,few,TRBJ2-7,CSVGTTGAETYEQYF,TGCAGCGTTGGAACGACAGGGGCCGAGACCTACGAGCAGTACTTC
TRBV7-2,TRBD2,-,TRBJ2-1,CASTPDAGGPDEQFF,TGTGCCAGCACGCCAGATGCGGGAGGGCCTGATGAGCAGTTCTTC
TRBV27,TRBD1,many,TRBJ1-4,CASSFLTTGSGGLFF,TGTGCCAGCAGTTTCCTTACGACAGGGTCCGGTGGACTGTTTTTT
TRBV28,-,many,TRBJ2-5,CASSLDSLVKTQYF,TGTGCCAGCAGTTTGGACAGCCTCGTTAAGACCCAGTACTTC
TRBV24-1,-,many,TRBJ2-7,CATSKSYDSYEQYF,TGTGCCACCAGTAAGTCATACGACTCCTACGAGCAGTACTTC
TRBV3-1,-,many,TRBJ1-5,CASSQQGNQPQHF,TGTGCCAGCAGCCAACAGGGTAATCAGCCCCAGCATTTT
TRBV20-1,-,many,TRBJ1-1,CTNAGTMNTEAFF,TGCACCAACGCCGGGACAATGAACACTGAAGCTTTCTTT
TRBV9,-,-,TRBJ1-3,CASSMTTREPGNTIYF,TGTGCCAGCAGCATGACGACCCGGGAACCTGGAAACACCATATATTTT
TRBV12-3/TRBV12-4,-,many,TRBJ1-6,CAVTLRGIGSPLHF,TGTGCCGTCACTCTACGGGGAATCGGGTCACCCCTCCACTTT
TRBV19,TRBD1,few,TRBJ1-4,CASSTLGQGKEKLFF,TGTGCCAGTAGTACTCTGGGACAGGGTAAGGAAAAACTGTTTTTT
TRBV15,-,many,TRBJ1-4,CATSRGGGEKLFF,TGTGCCACCAGCAGAGGGGGAGGTGAAAAACTGTTTTTT
TRBV29-1,-,-,TRBJ2-3,CSVEWADLSTDTQYF,TGCAGCGTTGAATGGGCGGACCTTAGCACAGATACGCAGTATTTT
TRBV5-5,-,-,TRBJ1-3,CASSLRPSSGNTIYF,TGTGCCAGCAGCCTCCGACCAAGCTCTGGAAACACCATATATTTT
TRBV19,-,few,TRBJ1-5,CASGGPGLDQPQHF,TGTGCCAGTGGAGGTCCGGGCCTCGATCAGCCCCAGCATTTT
TRBV3-1,-,-,TRBJ2-7,CASSPGGIPSYEQYF,TGTGCCAGCAGTCCCGGCGGAATCCCCTCCTACGAGCAGTACTTC
TRBV2,-,many,TRBJ1-4,CASRRPPREKLFF,TGTGCCAGTCGACGGCCGCCTCGTGAAAAACTGTTTTTT
TRBV15,-,many,TRBJ1-6,CATSRQGGDPYNSPLHF,TGTGCCACCAGCAGACAAGGGGGTGACCCCTATAATTCACCCCTCCACTTT
TRBV10-3,-,many,TRBJ1-1,CAISDIKNTEAFF,TGTGCCATCAGTGATATCAAGAACACTGAAGCTTTCTTT
TRBV27,-,many,TRBJ2-7,CASSLNGDFYEQYF,TGTGCCAGCAGTTTAAATGGGGATTTCTACGAGCAGTACTTC
TRBV12-3/TRBV12-4,TRBD1,many,TRBJ1-2,CASSPWTGLGGGYTF,TGTGCCAGCAGTCCTTGGACCGGCCTAGGGGGCGGCTACACCTTC
TRBV24-1,TRBD1,many,TRBJ1-2,CATSDSTGVEGYTF,TGTGCCACCAGTGATTCTACAGGGGTTGAGGGCTACACCTTC
TRBV11-2,-,many,TRBJ1-2,CASSPTDTYGYTF,TGTGCCAGCAGCCCGACAGATACCTATGGCTACACCTTC